One and the same sample provided the 19 T cell receptor beta chains below, sequenced in a study of tumor-infiltrating lymphocytes in primary liver carcinoma. The researchers produced TCR beta cDNA from 500 to 550 ng total RNA with a constant-region primer. Three nested multiplex PCR rounds, a slightly modified ARM-PCR, produced the libraries for TCR beta. Primers for the first two PCR rounds were TRBV1-TRBV30 forward primers and a C-beta reverse primer (roughly 10 cycles per round). TCRdb reprocessed the multiplex PCR reads via MiXCR and lists one record per CDR3 protein. The sample contains about 84,000 distinct CDR3 sequences, 55% to 85% of which appear only once. The roughly 18-32 mg bulk tissue piece was not sorted before simultaneous RNA and DNA extraction. Sequenced material: liver tumor tissue from sampling region 1. The sample's subset: tumor region T1, superior pole. The receptors were gathered from a man in his forties with primary liver carcinoma and hepatitis B virus infection.

For this clonotype: As the CDR3 is not closed by the conserved phenylalanine or tryptophan, this likely results from a read error. The rearrangement joins TRBV11-2 to TRBJ2-3; D gene ambiguous. V lost 5 bases and J 4 bases, leaving 13 bases between the germline ends. CDR1 and CDR2 (germline): SGHAT, FQNNGV. There are 14 residues in the CDR3. CDR3 sequence: CASSLGSPSDTQYN. CDR3 nucleotides: TGTGCCAGCAGCCTGGGCTCCCCGTCAGATACGCAGTATAAT.

A note on this clonotype: Here the CDR3 omits its conserved ending phenylalanine or tryptophan, so a read error is the likely source. The J gene is TRBJ1-5, the V gene TRBV6-5; unclear D gene. Germline lookup yields CDR1 MNHEY and CDR2 SVGAGI. The CDR3 has 20 amino acids. This CDR3 is CANSYSVRSLLHEGNQPQHS. The CDR3 nucleotides are TGTGCCAACAGTTACTCCGTTCGGAGCCTGCTCCACGAGGGCAATCAGCCCCAGCATTCT.

Of note for this clonotype: Because it lacks the conserved phenylalanine or tryptophan at the end, this CDR3 is likely a read error. The chain couples TRBV5-1 to TRBJ1-1; no clear D. Trimming cost V 2 bases and J 3 bases, with 14 bases left between them. Germline V lookup: CDR1 SGHRS, CDR2 YFSETQ. This CDR3 contains 15 residues. CDR3 coding DNA: TGCGCCAGCAGCTTTTCGACGCAATTGGACACTGAAGCTTTCATT. It yields the protein CASSFSTQLDTEAFI.

The chain carries TRBV30 and TRBJ2-6; D is possibly TRBD2 (5 bases). The V gene's germline CDR1 is GTSNPN and CDR2 SVGIG (reference sequence). V lost 4 bases to trimming and J lost 2 bases, with 15 bases between them. This CDR3 has 16 amino acids. This CDR3 is CAWTRDRIPGANVLTF. CDR3 in DNA: TGTGCCTGGACCCGGGATAGGATACCTGGGGCCAACGTCCTGACTTTC.

This clonotype was counted between two and nine times. A much larger clone lies one base from this, so it may be a read error. J is TRBJ2-1 and V is TRBV6-5; 8 bases align to TRBD2. The CDR3 totals 16 residues. V was clipped by 2 bases and J by 7 bases; unmatched bases: 10. Germline V gene sequence: CDR1 MNHEY, CDR2 SVGAGI. DNA of the CDR3: TGTGCCAGCAGTTACACGGGACTAGGGGGGGGTAATGAGCAGTTCTTC. It codes for CASSYTGLGGGNEQFF.

The sample holds a few counts of this clonotype. A single base separates this from a much larger clone, so it may be a read error. The chain is built from TRBV6-5 and TRBJ2-5, with a tentative D call TRBD1 (6 bases). CDR1 MNHEY and CDR2 SVGAGI come from the germline V gene. The CDR3 length is 14 residues. Trimming shortened V by 6 bases and J by 2 bases, and 13 bases separated the two germline ends. The CDR3, as DNA: TGTGCCAGCAGCCATGACAGGAGGCAAGAGACCCAGTACTTC. Translating it yields CASSHDRRQETQYF.

The V and J genes are TRBV21-1 and TRBJ2-1; whether TRBD1, the table's D call, matches the DNA was not checked. TRBV21-1 is an annotated pseudogene. CDR3 length equals 15 residues. CDR3 nucleotides: TGTGCCAGCAGCCCTCAGGGGGCCCCCTACAATGAGCAGTTCTTC. Translated, it gives CASSPQGAPYNEQFF.

This clonotype is deemed medium-sized. The V gene is TRBV6-1, the J gene TRBJ2-1; TRBD2 matches 8 bases. CDR1 and CDR2 from the germline V gene are MNHNS and SASEGT. CDR3 length: 15 residues. V lost 6 bases to trimming and J lost 7 bases; unmatched junction nucleotides: 11. Written as DNA, the CDR3 is TGTGCCAGCAGAGAGAAGGCGGGAGGTACGAATGAGCAGTTCTTC. It codes for CASREKAGGTNEQFF.

This clonotype was seen at least ten times. The chain is built from TRBV6-6 and TRBJ1-1; D is perhaps TRBD1 (6 bases). Trimming shortened V by 6 bases and J by 3 bases, and 11 bases separated the two germline ends. This CDR3 contains 13 residues. Germline CDR1 reads MNHNY; CDR2 reads SVGAGI (reference sequence). The DNA of the CDR3 is TGTGCCAGCAGCCTCGGACAGTACACTGAAGCTTTCTTT. Translation gives CASSLGQYTEAFF.

Details on this clonotype: Compared with germline, one end of the junction differs, possibly owing to a read error. This rearrangement joins TRBV11-2 to TRBJ1-2, with no clear D. The CDR3 has 13 residues. Germline CDR1 reads SGHAT; CDR2 reads FQNNGV. CDR3 nucleotide sequence: TGTGCCAGCAGCCTAGAGTGGAACTATGGTTACACCTTC. Translated, it gives CASSLEWNYGYTF. The full variable domain, completed using reference TRBV11-2 and TRBJ1-2, is EAGVAQSPRYKIIEKRQSVAFWCNPISGHATLYWYQQILGQGPKLLIQFQNNGVVDDSQLPKDRFSAERLKGVDSTLKIQPAKLEDSAVYLCASSLEWNYGYTFGSGTRLTVV.

Note on this clonotype: The junction departs from the called germline gene at one end, perhaps through a read error. The rearrangement uses TRBV5-1 and TRBJ2-5, with 7 bases identical to TRBD1. The CDR3 runs to 15 residues. The V gene's germline CDR1 is SGHRS and CDR2 YFSETQ. CDR3: CASSSSPQGFETQYF. DNA for the CDR3: TGCGCGAGCAGCTCGTCGCCACAGGGGTTCGAGACACAGTACTTC. Filled out from reference TRBV5-1 and TRBJ2-5, the complete variable domain reads KAGVTQTPRYLIKTRGQQVTLSCSPISGHRSVSWYQQTPGQGLQFLFEYFSETQRNKGNFPGRFSGRQFSNSRSEMNVSTLELGDSALYLCASSSSPQGFETQYFGPGTRLLVL.

For this clonotype: One end of the junction varies from germline; a read error may be responsible. The chain recombines TRBV11-1 with TRBJ2-7, with a possible D match to TRBD1 (5 bases). CDR1 is SGHAT and CDR2 is FQDESV in the germline V gene (reference sequence). The CDR3 loop spans 15 amino acids. The CDR3 region has the DNA TGTGCCATCAGCCTTGGACACGGAATAATTGGCGAGCAGTCCTTC. This gives the protein CAISLGHGIIGEQSF.

In the case of this clonotype: The germline gene is not matched at one end of the junction; a read error may be the cause. The chain employs TRBV11-2 and TRBJ1-1; D is possibly TRBD1 (5 bases). This CDR3 comprises 13 residues. Germline V CDR1 and CDR2: SGHAT, FQNNGV. For the CDR3, the DNA is TGTGTCAGCAGCATAGTGTTTGGCTCGGGGGTTTTCTTT. This encodes CVSSIVFGSGVFF.

This clonotype was seen only a few times. The V gene is TRBV20-1, the J gene TRBJ2-7, with 8 bases lining up with TRBD2. CDR1 is DFQATT, CDR2 SNEGSKA, per germline (reference sequence). The CDR3 is 13 amino acids. V shed 6 bases and J 4 bases; nucleotides not matched to a gene: 8. For the CDR3, the DNA is TGCAGTGCCGGGAGGGGACCCGCTTACGAGCAGTACTTC. It encodes CSAGRGPAYEQYF.

This clonotype has at least ten counts. The chain carries TRBV7-8 and TRBJ2-3, with D perhaps given as TRBD1 or TRBD2 (6 bases each). Germline loops: CDR1 SGHVS, CDR2 FQNEAQ. Trimming removed 1 base at V and 9 bases at J, with 17 bases between. The CDR3 loop spans 15 amino acids. The CDR3 region has the DNA TGTGCCAGCAGCTTAGACGGACCGGGGGCAGGAACGCAGTATTTT. Amino acid sequence: CASSLDGPGAGTQYF.

Concerning this clonotype: The conserved closing phenylalanine or tryptophan is absent in this CDR3, likely reflecting a read error. The V and J genes are TRBV4-1 and TRBJ2-7, with D possibly matching TRBD1 (5 bases). This CDR3 contains 14 residues. Germline lookup yields CDR1 MGHRA and CDR2 YSYEKL. CDR3 coding DNA: TGCGCCAGCAGCCAAGGAATGGGGCCCTATGAGCAGTACTCC. This sequence encodes CASSQGMGPYEQYS.

This clonotype has just one count. The rearrangement joins TRBV10-3 to TRBJ2-2; either TRBD1 or TRBD2 may supply D (5 bases each). The CDR3 is 14 amino acids. Per the germline V gene, CDR1 is ENHRY and CDR2 is SYGVKD. As DNA, the CDR3 is TGTAGCATCAGTGAGGGGTCGAGTGCCGGGGAGCTGTTTTTT. Residues: CSISEGSSAGELFF.

Turning to this clonotype: The junction departs from germline at one end; a sequencing error may be responsible. The genes are TRBV29-1 and TRBJ2-1; possibly TRBD1 for D (6 bases). Germline CDR1 reads SQVTM; CDR2 reads ANQGSEA. The CDR3 spans 14 residues. CDR3 amino acids: CSGLPGHGVGEQSF. The DNA for the CDR3 is TGCAGCGGATTGCCGGGACATGGCGTGGGTGAGCAGTCCTTC.

Details on this clonotype: An end of the junction differs from the germline gene, which may be a read error. The chain carries TRBV9 and TRBJ2-7; 9 nucleotides line up with TRBD1. Germline V gene sequence: CDR1 SGDLS, CDR2 YYNGEE. This CDR3 region has 14 residues. The CDR3 loop reads CASGPTGQGGEQYF. The CDR3 DNA reads as TGTGCCAGCGGCCCGACGGGACAGGGTGGCGAGCAGTACTTT.